Below are 18 T cell receptor beta chains sequenced from a single sample in a study of cytomegalovirus exposure and HLA in healthy donors. PCR was performed using 60 Vbeta and 13 Jbeta primers. TCRdb's copy holds only in-frame clones and misses some; the assay was immunoSEQ multiplex PCR. The sample consists of over 95,000 clones, about 70% of them appearing once. The sequenced material came from PBMCs. The receptor set was obtained from a human donor in good health.

The CDR3 DNA reads TGCAGCGTTGCAACAGGGGGCTCACATGAAAAACTGTTTTTT. Translating it yields CSVATGGSHEKLFF. This chain joins TRBV29-1 and TRBJ1-4; 9 bases agree with TRBD1. CDR1 is SQVTM and CDR2 is ANQGSEA in the germline V gene. The CDR3 has 14 amino acids. J lost 6 bases, V lost 4 bases, and 6 bases had no gene match.

J is TRBJ1-1 and V is TRBV5-1; 8 nucleotides agree with TRBD1. Trimming removed 2 bases from V and 3 bases from J; junction bases left unmatched: 0. The CDR3 is 13 residues long. Germline CDR1 SGHRS, CDR2 YFSETQ. CDR3 amino acids: CASSLQGDTEAFF. DNA of the CDR3: TGCGCCAGCAGCTTACAGGGGGACACTGAAGCTTTCTTT.

The gene calls are TRBV5-1 and TRBJ2-2, with a weak D call TRBD1 (6 bases). CDR3 length: 17 residues. Germline assignment: CDR1 SGHRS and CDR2 YFSETQ. V was trimmed by 4 bases and J by 5 bases, leaving 21 bases between them. The CDR3 spells CASSLQAPGARTGELFF. DNA for the CDR3: TGCGCCAGCAGCCTTCAAGCACCAGGGGCGCGAACCGGGGAGCTGTTTTTT.

V usage is TRBV19 and J usage is TRBJ2-5, with 8 bases aligning to TRBD1. The CDR3 is 13 amino acids. CDR1 and CDR2 from the germline V gene are LNHDA and SQIVND (reference sequence). The V gene end was trimmed by 3 bases and the J gene end by 5 bases; junction bases not matched to a gene: 2. CDR3 DNA: TGTGCCAGTAGTATGGACAGGGCGGAGACCCAGTACTTC. Translation gives CASSMDRAETQYF.

The V call is TRBV9, the J call TRBJ2-1; D is possibly TRBD1 (5 bases). CDR3 length equals 15 residues. Germline CDR1 SGDLS, CDR2 YYNGEE. Deletions cut 0 bases from V and 0 bases from J, with 7 bases between. CDR3 sequence reads: CASSVAGISYNEQFF. The CDR3 nucleotides read TGTGCCAGCAGCGTAGCAGGGATCTCCTACAATGAGCAGTTCTTC.

This rearrangement joins TRBV27 to TRBJ2-7; 7 nucleotides align to TRBD2. Germline CDR1 MNHEY, CDR2 SMNVEV (reference sequence). The CDR3 spans 13 residues. The V and J ends lost 5 bases and 9 bases, in that order; junction bases with no gene match: 10. CDR3 nucleotide sequence: TGTGCCAGCAGTGGACTAGGGCTCTGGGGGCAGTACTTC. It specifies CASSGLGLWGQYF.

This chain joins TRBV18 and TRBJ1-5, with a weak D call TRBD1 (6 bases). V lost 4 bases and J lost 3, with 13 bases in between. CDR3 length: 15 residues. Germline V gene data show CDR1 as KGHSH and CDR2 as LQKENI. This CDR3 is CASSRPGENNQPQHF. The DNA for the CDR3 is TGTGCCAGCTCACGTCCAGGGGAGAACAATCAGCCCCAGCATTTT.

The J gene is TRBJ2-2, the V gene TRBV9; 8 positions match TRBD2. From germline, CDR1 is SGDLS and CDR2 YYNGEE. There are 16 residues in the CDR3. Trimming removed 0 bases from V and 5 bases from J; junction bases left unmatched: 6. The CDR3 DNA reads as TGTGCCAGCAGCGTAGGAGCGGGAGATGGTACCGGGGAGCTGTTTTTT. This sequence encodes CASSVGAGDGTGELFF.

This sequence joins TRBV2 and TRBJ2-1, with TRBD1 as a possible D gene (5 bases). CDR3 length: 15 amino acids. The germline V gene has CDR1 SNHLY and CDR2 FYNNEI. Trimming cost V 5 bases and J 7 bases, with 18 bases left between them. The CDR3 is CASSSVIYSGNEQFF. CDR3 DNA sequence: TGTGCCAGCAGTTCCGTGATCTATTCAGGGAATGAGCAGTTCTTC.

The rearrangement links TRBV4-1 to TRBJ2-4; D might be TRBD2 (5 bases). The germline gives CDR1 MGHRA, CDR2 YSYEKL. Trimming cost V 0 bases and J 6 bases, with 9 bases left between them. The CDR3 sequence is 14 residues long. The CDR3 sequence is CASSQDPRGNIQYF. As DNA, the CDR3 is TGCGCCAGCAGCCAAGATCCTCGGGGAAACATTCAGTACTTC.

The chain links TRBV6-5 to TRBJ1-1; 7 positions agree with TRBD1. The CDR3 runs 14 residues. CDR1 and CDR2 (germline): MNHEY, SVGAGI. V was clipped by 0 bases and J by 9 bases; unmatched bases: 7. Written as DNA, the CDR3 is TGTGCCAGCAGTTACTCGCTGACACAGGGGCAAGCTTTCTTT. This sequence encodes CASSYSLTQGQAFF.

The genes are TRBV7-8 and TRBJ1-4, with a weak D call TRBD1 (6 bases). The CDR3 runs 16 residues. Trimming cost V 2 bases and J 2 bases, with 12 bases left between them. Germline values: CDR1 SGHVS, CDR2 FQNEAQ. The CDR3 here is CASSLRGGRTNEKLFF. CDR3 sequence (DNA): TGTGCCAGCAGCTTACGGGGGGGGCGTACTAATGAAAAACTGTTTTTT.

This rearrangement joins TRBV19 to TRBJ2-2; D call uncertain. The CDR3 spans 12 residues. In germline, CDR1 is LNHDA, CDR2 SQIVND (reference sequence). Trimming left V 6 bases short and J 7 bases short, with 9 bases between. The CDR3 loop is CASSPRGGELFF. The CDR3 DNA sequence: TGTGCCAGTAGCCCCCGAGGCGGGGAGCTGTTTTTT.

The DNA of the CDR3 is TGTGCCAGCAGCCAACAGGGAATATATGGCTACACCTTC. The encoded protein is CASSQQGIYGYTF. The chain combines TRBV14 with TRBJ1-2; D possibly corresponds to TRBD1 (5 bases). There are 13 residues in the CDR3. Germline V gene lookup returns CDR1 SGHDN and CDR2 FVKESK. The germline V and J ends were trimmed by 2 bases and 5 bases, with 9 bases remaining between them.

The V and J genes are TRBV28 and TRBJ1-6; D call uncertain. V dropped 7 bases and J dropped 7 bases, with 14 bases sitting between them. The CDR3 sequence is 14 residues long. Germline values: CDR1 MDHEN, CDR2 SYDVKM. For the CDR3, the DNA is TGTGCCAGCATCGCCACCCTACGGAATTCACCCCTCCACTTT. Its protein product is CASIATLRNSPLHF.

In its sample, this clone was seen once. The chain employs TRBV6-1 and TRBJ1-5; possibly TRBD1 for D (5 bases). This CDR3 has 14 amino acids. CDR1 is MNHNS and CDR2 is SASEGT in the germline V gene. Trimming took 6 bases from V and 6 from J, leaving 15 bases between them. In nucleotides, the CDR3 is TGTGCCAGCAGGGTAGGGCAGGGTGGTCAGCCCCAGCATTTT. Translation: CASRVGQGGQPQHF.

This clone was observed once. The gene calls are TRBV10-3 and TRBJ1-2; TRBD1 is a possible D gene (6 bases). The germline V gene has CDR1 ENHRY and CDR2 SYGVKD. CDR3 size: 14 residues. The germline V and J ends were trimmed by 0 bases and 4 bases, with 9 bases remaining between them. The CDR3 bases are TGTGCCATCAGTGAGTCGGGGGCGCCCTATGGCTACACCTTC. The encoded protein is CAISESGAPYGYTF.

The rearrangement joins TRBV2 to TRBJ2-3; 7 nucleotides line up with TRBD1. The germline V gene encodes CDR1 SNHLY and CDR2 FYNNEI. The CDR3 covers 18 residues. The trim removed 8 bases at V and 0 bases at J, leaving 17 bases unmatched. Here the CDR3 reads CASSRGQGDGFSTDTQYF. The CDR3 DNA reads as TGTGCCAGCTCCCGCGGGCAGGGGGATGGGTTTAGCACAGATACGCAGTATTTT.